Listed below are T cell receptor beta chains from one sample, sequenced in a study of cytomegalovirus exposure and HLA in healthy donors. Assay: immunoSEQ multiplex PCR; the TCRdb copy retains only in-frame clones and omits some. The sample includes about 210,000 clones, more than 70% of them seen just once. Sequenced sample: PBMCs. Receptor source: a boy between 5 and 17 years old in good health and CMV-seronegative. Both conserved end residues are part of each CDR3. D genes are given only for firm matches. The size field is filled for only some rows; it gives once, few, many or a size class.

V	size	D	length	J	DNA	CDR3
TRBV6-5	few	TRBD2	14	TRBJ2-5	TGTGCCAGCAGTTACGATGTAGCGGGAAGAACCCAGTACTTC	CASSYDVAGRTQYF
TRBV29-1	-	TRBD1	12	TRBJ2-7	TGCAGCGTCCGGGACAGATCTCACGAGCAGTACTTC	CSVRDRSHEQYF
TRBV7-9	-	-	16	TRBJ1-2	TGTGCCAGCAGCTGGGGGGGCCAGGCCTATAACTATGGCTACACCTTC	CASSWGGQAYNYGYTF
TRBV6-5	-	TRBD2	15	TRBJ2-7	TGTGCCAGCAGTTACTCGGCTAGCGGGAGTTACGAGCAGTACTTC	CASSYSASGSYEQYF
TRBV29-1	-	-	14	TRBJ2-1	TGCAGCGTTGAATTGGTACAGCTATACAATGAGCAGTTCTTC	CSVELVQLYNEQFF
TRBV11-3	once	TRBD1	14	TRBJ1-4	TGTGCCAGCAGCCGGGACAGGGAAGGTGAAAAACTGTTTTTT	CASSRDREGEKLFF
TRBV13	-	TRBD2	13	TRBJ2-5	TGTGCCAGCAGCCCGGGACTAGCGGAGACCCAGTACTTC	CASSPGLAETQYF
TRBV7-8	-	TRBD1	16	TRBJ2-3	TGTGCCAGCAGCCGACCACCGACAGGGGTCAGAGATACGCAGTATTTT	CASSRPPTGVRDTQYF
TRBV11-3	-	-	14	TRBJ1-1	TGTGCCAGCAGCTTAGGGCAGGGTGGCACTGAAGCTTTCTTT	CASSLGQGGTEAFF
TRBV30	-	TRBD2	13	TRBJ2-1	TGTGCCTGGTGTTTATTAGCGGGAGGTGAGCAGTTCTTC	CAWCLLAGGEQFF
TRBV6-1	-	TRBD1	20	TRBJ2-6	TGTGCCAGCAGTGAATTCTGGGTTAAAGGGGGCCTGGCTGGGGCCAACGTCCTGACTTTC	CASSEFWVKGGLAGANVLTF
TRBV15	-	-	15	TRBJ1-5	TGTGCCACCAGCAGAGTTCAGGGTAGCAATCAGCCCCAGCATTTT	CATSRVQGSNQPQHF
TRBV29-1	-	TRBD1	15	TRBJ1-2	TGCAGCGTCCTAAAAATGGACAGGGGTATCTATGGCTACACCTTC	CSVLKMDRGIYGYTF
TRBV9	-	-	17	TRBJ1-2	TGTGCCAGCAGCGTAGGGAATAGACAGCATTGGGGCTATGGCTACACCTTC	CASSVGNRQHWGYGYTF
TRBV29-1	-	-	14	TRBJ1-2	TGCAGCGTTGAATTAGCACCGGCTTGGAATGGCTACACCTTC	CSVELAPAWNGYTF
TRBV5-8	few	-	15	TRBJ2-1	TGTGCCAGCAGCTTGGGGGACTCATCCTACAATGAGCAGTTCTTC	CASSLGDSSYNEQFF
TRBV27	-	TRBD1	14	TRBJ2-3	TGTGCCAGCAGTTATACAGGGGGCACAGATACGCAGTATTTT	CASSYTGGTDTQYF
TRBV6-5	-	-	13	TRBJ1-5	TGTGCCAGCAGTACCCTTTCCGGTCAGCCCCAGCATTTT	CASSTLSGQPQHF
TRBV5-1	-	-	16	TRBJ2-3	TGCGCCAGCAGCTTACAGGGAGCCACGACCACAGATACGCAGTATTTT	CASSLQGATTTDTQYF
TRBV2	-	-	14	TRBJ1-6	TGTGCCAGCAGTGACAGGGACTATAATTCACCCCTCCACTTT	CASSDRDYNSPLHF
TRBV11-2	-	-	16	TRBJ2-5	TGTGCCAGCAGCCCGGGCCGGGAAAAGGGTAGGGAGACCCAGTACTTC	CASSPGREKGRETQYF
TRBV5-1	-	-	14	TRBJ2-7	TGCGCCAGCAGCTTGGGCTGGCGGGGCTACGAGCAGTACTTC	CASSLGWRGYEQYF
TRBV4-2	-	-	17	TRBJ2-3	TGTGCCAGCAGCCAAGATCGTGCTAGATTGACGACAGATACGCAGTATTTT	CASSQDRARLTTDTQYF